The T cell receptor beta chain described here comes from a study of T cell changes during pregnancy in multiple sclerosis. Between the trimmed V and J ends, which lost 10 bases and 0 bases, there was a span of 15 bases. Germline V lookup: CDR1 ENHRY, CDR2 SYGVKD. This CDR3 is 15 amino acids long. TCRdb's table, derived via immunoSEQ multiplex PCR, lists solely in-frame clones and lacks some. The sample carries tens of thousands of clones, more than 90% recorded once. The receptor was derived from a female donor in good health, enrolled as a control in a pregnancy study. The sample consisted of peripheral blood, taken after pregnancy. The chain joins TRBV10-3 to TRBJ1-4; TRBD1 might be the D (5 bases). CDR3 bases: TGTGCCACCGGGGGTAGGAGTGCAACTAATGAAAAACTGTTTTTT. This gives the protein CATGGRSATNEKLFF.